This is a list of T cell receptor beta chains from one sample in a study of cytomegalovirus exposure and HLA in healthy donors. Measured with immunoSEQ multiplex PCR; TCRdb has only the in-frame clones, and not every one. The table lists more than 80,000 clones, roughly 82% of them singletons, with roughly 1.6% in the top ten. The sequencing sample was made of PBMCs. These TCRs come from a man over 45 in good health and CMV-seronegative. The CDR3 runs from the conserved cysteine through the conserved F or W. Fields, in order: V gene, D gene, clone size, J gene, CDR3 protein, CDR3 DNA. D genes are given only for firm matches. Clone size appears in some rows only: once, few, many, or a class for an expanded clone.

V gene: TRBV19; D gene: TRBD1; clone size: -; J gene: TRBJ1-6; CDR3 protein: CASSETGANSPLHF; CDR3 DNA: TGTGCCAGTAGTGAGACAGGGGCTAATTCACCCCTCCACTTT
V gene: TRBV5-4; D gene: -; clone size: -; J gene: TRBJ2-2; CDR3 protein: CASSLGVGTTGELFF; CDR3 DNA: TGTGCCAGCAGCCTCGGAGTAGGCACCACCGGGGAGCTGTTTTTT
V gene: TRBV7-9; D gene: -; clone size: -; J gene: TRBJ1-1; CDR3 protein: CASSSRGPTEAFF; CDR3 DNA: TGTGCCAGCAGCTCCAGGGGTCCCACTGAAGCTTTCTTT
V gene: TRBV6-1; D gene: -; clone size: -; J gene: TRBJ2-3; CDR3 protein: CASSEAQGTDTQYF; CDR3 DNA: TGTGCCAGCAGTGAAGCTCAGGGGACAGATACGCAGTATTTT
V gene: TRBV25-1; D gene: TRBD1; clone size: -; J gene: TRBJ2-5; CDR3 protein: CASTASTGVGETQYF; CDR3 DNA: TGTGCCAGCACCGCGTCGACAGGGGTGGGAGAGACCCAGTACTTC
V gene: TRBV4-1; D gene: -; clone size: -; J gene: TRBJ2-3; CDR3 protein: CASSQIFSTDTQYF; CDR3 DNA: TGCGCCAGCAGCCAAATCTTTAGCACAGATACGCAGTATTTT
V gene: TRBV7-8; D gene: TRBD1; clone size: once; J gene: TRBJ2-7; CDR3 protein: CASSLGLGTGFYEQYF; CDR3 DNA: TGTGCCAGCAGCTTAGGTCTGGGGACAGGGTTCTACGAGCAGTACTTC
V gene: TRBV7-2; D gene: TRBD2; clone size: -; J gene: TRBJ2-2; CDR3 protein: CASSFSGGGFTGELFF; CDR3 DNA: TGTGCCAGCAGCTTTTCTGGCGGGGGGTTCACCGGGGAGCTGTTTTTT
V gene: TRBV2; D gene: TRBD2; clone size: -; J gene: TRBJ2-5; CDR3 protein: CASRTSGVQETQYF; CDR3 DNA: TGTGCCAGCAGGACTAGCGGGGTCCAAGAGACCCAGTACTTC
V gene: TRBV2; D gene: -; clone size: few; J gene: TRBJ2-1; CDR3 protein: CASRGADNNEQFF; CDR3 DNA: TGTGCCAGCAGAGGGGCCGATAACAATGAGCAGTTCTTC
V gene: TRBV7-8; D gene: TRBD1; clone size: -; J gene: TRBJ2-3; CDR3 protein: CASSPIVGTGADTQYF; CDR3 DNA: TGTGCCAGCAGCCCGATTGTGGGGACAGGGGCAGATACGCAGTATTTT
V gene: TRBV18; D gene: -; clone size: -; J gene: TRBJ1-6; CDR3 protein: CASSPQGEVRSPLHF; CDR3 DNA: TGTGCCAGCTCACCACAGGGGGAAGTTCGTTCACCCCTCCACTTT
V gene: TRBV5-4; D gene: TRBD1; clone size: -; J gene: TRBJ2-3; CDR3 protein: CASRTNPGQGDTQYF; CDR3 DNA: TGTGCCAGCAGAACTAATCCGGGACAGGGGGATACGCAGTATTTT